These 6 T cell receptor beta chains were all obtained from the same sample, sequenced in a study of metastatic and nonmetastatic thyroid tumors. TCRdb ran MiXCR on the PCR reads. The sample contains some 24,000 clones, under 25% of which appear only once. Thyroid surgery was preceded by no treatment in any patient. Sequences were obtained from blood. The origin of the receptors is a male donor with papillary thyroid cancer or a benign thyroid nodule (not recorded which). Some clones in this sample may be carry-over from other donors' samples.

This chain joins TRBV5-1 and TRBJ1-2; tentative D call: TRBD1 (6 bases). CDR3 length: 14 residues. The germline CDR1 and CDR2 sequences are SGHRS and YFSETQ. Trimming cost V 4 bases and J 2 bases, with 12 bases left between them. CDR3 nucleotides: TGCGCCAGCAGCCCGACGGGGGCGAACTATGGCTACACCTTC. Translating gives CASSPTGANYGYTF.

At least ten counts were recorded for this clone. This chain uses TRBV5-5 with TRBJ1-2, with D hard to call. The ends were cut back, 10 bases at V and 8 bases at J, with 15 bases in the middle. There are 11 residues in the CDR3. CDR1 is SGHKS and CDR2 is YYEKEE in the germline V gene (reference sequence). The CDR3: CAVRTADGYTF. The CDR3 DNA follows: TGTGCCGTCCGGACCGCGGACGGCTACACCTTC. The variable domain in full, completed from reference TRBV5-5 and TRBJ1-2, reads DAGVTQSPTHLIKTRGQQVTLRCSPISGHKSVSWYQQVLGQGPQFIFQYYEKEERGRGNFPDRFSARQFPNYSSELNVNALLLGDSALYLCAVRTADGYTFGSGTRLTVV.

This clone was seen repeatedly, ten times or more. This chain joins TRBV18 and TRBJ1-5; the D is unclear. The closer fit of TRBJ2-3 to the DNA end suggests the J call may be wrong. The CDR3 has 13 amino acids. Germline V CDR1 and CDR2: KGHSH, LQKENI. Here the CDR3 DNA reads TGTGCCAGCTCACCATTTTCCAATCAGCCCCAGTATTTT. Its protein product is CASSPFSNQPQYF.

In regard to this clone: The junction departs from the called germline gene at one end, perhaps through a read error. The chain has TRBV15 and TRBJ1-5; D is undetermined. CDR1 and CDR2 (germline): LNHNV, YYDKDF (reference sequence). The CDR3 totals 12 residues. Here the CDR3 reads CTTSRDDQHQHF. CDR3 in DNA: TGTACCACCAGCAGAGATGACCAGCACCAGCATTTT.

This clone came up many times. The CDR3 reads CASSGLAAGSDTQYF. DNA for the CDR3: TGTGCCAGCAGCGGGCTAGCTGCGGGTTCAGATACGCAGTATTTT. The V call is TRBV5-6, the J call TRBJ2-3; TRBD2 is a possible D gene (5 bases). Trimming cost V 4 bases and J 4 bases, with 16 bases left between them. This CDR3 has 15 amino acids. From germline, CDR1 is SGHDT and CDR2 YYEEEE. Full variable domain (outside the CDR3, taken from reference TRBV5-6 and TRBJ2-3): DAGVTQSPTHLIKTRGQQVTLRCSPKSGHDTVSWYQQALGQGPQFIFQYYEEEERQRGNFPDRFSGHQFPNYSSELNVNALLLGDSALYLCASSGLAAGSDTQYFGPGTRLTVL.

V gene TRBV20-1 combines with J gene TRBJ1-6; 10 positions match TRBD1. The germline CDR1 and CDR2 sequences are DFQATT and SNEGSKA (reference sequence). With V trimmed by 4 bases and J by 7 bases, 7 bases remained unmatched. The CDR3 sequence is 15 residues long. CDR3 protein: CSAMGDRGQNSPLHF. The CDR3 DNA follows: TGCAGTGCTATGGGGGACAGGGGACAAAATTCACCCCTCCACTTT.